These 14 T cell receptor beta chains originate from one sample sequenced in a study of OX40 agonist ivuxolimab in advanced cancers. The table came from immunoSEQ multiplex PCR; TCRdb's copy has only in-frame clones and leaves some out. The table includes 45,000 to 50,000 clones, about three quarters detected once. This sample comprised CD4+ or CD8+ T cells sorted from blood, obtained in a trial of the OX40 agonist ivuxolimab. These receptors originate from an adult with an advanced solid tumor such as melanoma, head and neck, liver or kidney cancer.

The V call is TRBV2, the J call TRBJ2-5; no firm D call. V lost 4 bases and J 5 bases, leaving 14 bases between the germline ends. The CDR3 loop spans 14 amino acids. CDR1 is SNHLY, CDR2 FYNNEI, per germline. CDR3 in DNA: TGTGCCAGCAGTGTCACGGGCGCCCACGAGACCCAGTACTTC. Translated, it gives CASSVTGAHETQYF. Drawing the rest from reference TRBV2 and TRBJ2-5, the complete variable domain is EPEVTQTPSHQVTQMGQEVILRCVPISNHLYFYWYRQILGQKVEFLVSFYNNEISEKSEIFDDQFSVERPDGSNFTLKIRSTKLEDSAMYFCASSVTGAHETQYFGPGTRLLVL.

The chain combines TRBV11-2 with TRBJ1-3; 10 bases line up with TRBD1. From germline, CDR1 is SGHAT and CDR2 FQNNGV. The V segment lost 5 bases and the J segment 4 bases; nucleotides outside the gene matches: 5. The CDR3 is 15 residues long. This chain's CDR3 is CASSIGTGVGNTIYF. The CDR3 DNA reads TGTGCCAGCAGCATCGGGACAGGGGTAGGAAACACCATATATTTT.

V is TRBV30 and J is TRBJ1-2; D may be TRBD1 (5 bases). V was shortened by 1 base and J by 5 bases, with 17 bases between the two germline ends. Germline V gene data show CDR1 as GTSNPN and CDR2 as SVGIG (reference sequence). This CDR3 is 15 amino acids long. The DNA for the CDR3 is TGTGCCTGGAGTGCTGAACAGGTGATTAGTTATGGCTACACCTTC. Its protein is CAWSAEQVISYGYTF.

V and J are TRBV7-9 and TRBJ1-1; 10 bases are shared with TRBD1. Germline-derived CDR1 and CDR2 are SEHNR and FQNEAQ (reference sequence). The CDR3 covers 13 residues. Trimming at V came to 5 bases and at J to 6 bases, leaving 3 bases not matched to a gene. CDR3 sequence: CASSPGTGAEAFF. In DNA form, the CDR3 reads TGTGCCAGCAGCCCCGGGACAGGGGCTGAAGCTTTCTTT.

The gene calls are TRBV7-2 and TRBJ1-1; D is unclear. The CDR3 contains 14 residues. From germline, CDR1 is SGHTA and CDR2 FQGNSA. Trimming took 2 bases from V and 1 from J, leaving 8 bases between them. The CDR3 here is CASSLLGGNTEAFF. Here the CDR3 DNA reads TGTGCCAGCAGCTTACTCGGAGGGAACACTGAAGCTTTCTTT.

The gene calls are TRBV4-3 and TRBJ2-1; D gene uncertain. CDR1 is LGHNA, CDR2 YSLEER, per germline. CDR3 length equals 14 residues. The ends were cut back, 0 bases at V and 10 bases at J, with 13 bases in the middle. DNA for the CDR3: TGCGCCAGCAGCCAAGAGACAAGGTTTATCGAGCAGTTCTTC. It specifies CASSQETRFIEQFF.

J is TRBJ2-7 and V is TRBV9; D unclear. There are 14 residues in the CDR3. Germline V gene sequence: CDR1 SGDLS, CDR2 YYNGEE. Trimming removed 1 base at V and 2 bases at J, with 10 bases between. The CDR3 loop is CASSVTVKAYEQYF. CDR3 nucleotides: TGTGCCAGCAGCGTAACTGTTAAGGCCTACGAGCAGTACTTC.

The chain is built from TRBV10-2 and TRBJ2-3; the match to TRBD2 covers 8 bases. The germline V gene has CDR1 WSHSY and CDR2 SAAADI. The CDR3 covers 15 residues. The trim removed 8 bases at V and 1 base at J, leaving 8 bases unmatched. Here the CDR3 reads CASSSGGTGTDTQYF. Here the CDR3 DNA reads TGCGCCAGCTCCTCGGGAGGGACGGGCACAGATACGCAGTATTTT.

The chain employs TRBV7-2 and TRBJ2-5; 7 bases agree with TRBD2. This CDR3 has 15 amino acids. Germline assignment: CDR1 SGHTA and CDR2 FQGNSA. V trimming: 3 bases; J trimming: 7 bases; junction bases outside the gene matches: 11. As DNA, the CDR3 is TGTGCCAGCAGCTTCCTCAGCGGGGATTCGGGGACCCAGTACTTC. Residues: CASSFLSGDSGTQYF.

This clone counts as medium-sized. The chain recombines TRBV7-9 with TRBJ2-7; 10 positions agree with TRBD2. Germline assignment: CDR1 SEHNR and CDR2 FQNEAQ (reference sequence). V trimming: 6 bases; J trimming: 4 bases; junction bases outside the gene matches: 9. The CDR3 contains 15 residues. The CDR3 protein is CASSKTLAGAYEQYF. In DNA form, the CDR3 reads TGTGCCAGCAGTAAAACTCTAGCGGGAGCTTACGAGCAGTACTTC.

This clone showed up just once. The rearrangement links TRBV6-6 to TRBJ1-5, with 7 bases fitting TRBD1. Germline CDR1 MNHNY, CDR2 SVGAGI (reference sequence). The CDR3 sequence is 15 residues long. V dropped 5 bases and J dropped 6; count of bases not matched to a gene: 10. The CDR3 bases are TGTGCCAGCAGTGACCGGACAGGAGTTGGTCAGCCCCAGCATTTT. It translates to CASSDRTGVGQPQHF.

The J gene is TRBJ1-1, the V gene TRBV7-9; weak D call: TRBD1 (5 bases). The CDR3 consists of 13 residues. Trimming took off 2 bases at V and 4 bases at J, with 8 bases between the two ends. The germline CDR1 and CDR2 sequences are SEHNR and FQNEAQ (reference sequence). CDR3 residues: CASSLIRGTEAFF. The CDR3 DNA reads TGTGCCAGCAGCTTAATTAGGGGCACTGAAGCTTTCTTT.

This clone was seen only a few times. CDR3 residues: CASSQQGLAGANVLTF. The CDR3 DNA sequence: TGTGCCAGCAGCCAACAGGGTCTAGCTGGGGCCAACGTCCTGACTTTC. The chain recombines TRBV2 with TRBJ2-6, with D possibly TRBD1 on 6 matching bases. The V gene's germline CDR1 is SNHLY and CDR2 FYNNEI. V lost 6 bases to trimming and J lost 2 bases, with 14 bases between them. The CDR3 runs 16 residues. Using reference TRBV2 and TRBJ2-6 for the parts outside the CDR3, the full variable domain is EPEVTQTPSHQVTQMGQEVILRCVPISNHLYFYWYRQILGQKVEFLVSFYNNEISEKSEIFDDQFSVERPDGSNFTLKIRSTKLEDSAMYFCASSQQGLAGANVLTFGAGSRLTVL.

CDR3 nucleotides: TGTGCCAGCAGCTCGGGGTACCGGGACGACGTCTACGAGCAGTACTTC. Its translation: CASSSGYRDDVYEQYF. The gene calls are TRBV5-6 and TRBJ2-7; D may match TRBD1 or TRBD2 (5 bases each). V was shortened by 3 bases and J by 3 bases, with 19 bases between the two germline ends. CDR1 and CDR2 from the germline V gene are SGHDT and YYEEEE. The CDR3 length is 16 residues. Filled out from reference TRBV5-6 and TRBJ2-7, the complete variable domain reads DAGVTQSPTHLIKTRGQQVTLRCSPKSGHDTVSWYQQALGQGPQFIFQYYEEEERQRGNFPDRFSGHQFPNYSSELNVNALLLGDSALYLCASSSGYRDDVYEQYFGPGTRLTVT.